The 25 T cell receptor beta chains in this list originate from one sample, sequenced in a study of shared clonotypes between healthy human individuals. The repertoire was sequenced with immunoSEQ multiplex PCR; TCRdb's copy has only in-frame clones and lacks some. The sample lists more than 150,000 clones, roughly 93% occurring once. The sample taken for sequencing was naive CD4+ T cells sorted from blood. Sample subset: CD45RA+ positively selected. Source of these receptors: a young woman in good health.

CDR3 DNA sequence: TGTGCCTGGAACCCACTGAACACTGAAGCTTTCTTT. It specifies CAWNPLNTEAFF. The chain employs TRBV30 and TRBJ1-1, with D unresolved. Germline CDR1 and CDR2: GTSNPN and SVGIG (reference sequence). The CDR3 is 12 amino acids. V shed 4 bases and J shed 0 bases, with 6 bases lying between them.

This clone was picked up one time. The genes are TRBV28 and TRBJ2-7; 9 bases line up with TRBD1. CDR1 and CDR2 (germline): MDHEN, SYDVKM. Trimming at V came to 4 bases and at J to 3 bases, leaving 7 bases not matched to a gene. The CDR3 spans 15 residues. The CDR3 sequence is CASSWEGTGIYEQYF. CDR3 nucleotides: TGTGCCAGCAGTTGGGAGGGGACAGGGATCTACGAGCAGTACTTC.

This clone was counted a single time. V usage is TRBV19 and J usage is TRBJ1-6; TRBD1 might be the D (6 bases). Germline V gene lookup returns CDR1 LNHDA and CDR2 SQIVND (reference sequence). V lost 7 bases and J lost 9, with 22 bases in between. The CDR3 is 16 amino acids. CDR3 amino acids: CASKQGAGENGSPLHF. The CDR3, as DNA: TGTGCCAGTAAGCAGGGTGCAGGGGAGAACGGTTCACCCCTCCACTTT. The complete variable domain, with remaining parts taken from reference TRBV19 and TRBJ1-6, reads DGGITQSPKYLFRKEGQNVTLSCEQNLNHDAMYWYRQDPGQGLRLIYYSQIVNDFQKGDIAEGYSVSREKKESFPLTVTSAQKNPTAFYLCASKQGAGENGSPLHFGNGTRLTVT.

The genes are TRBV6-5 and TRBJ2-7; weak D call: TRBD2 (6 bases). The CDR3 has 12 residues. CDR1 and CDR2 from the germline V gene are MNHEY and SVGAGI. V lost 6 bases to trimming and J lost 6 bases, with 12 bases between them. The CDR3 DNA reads TGTGCCAGCAGCCTAAGCGGGCGCGAGCAGTACTTC. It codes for CASSLSGREQYF.

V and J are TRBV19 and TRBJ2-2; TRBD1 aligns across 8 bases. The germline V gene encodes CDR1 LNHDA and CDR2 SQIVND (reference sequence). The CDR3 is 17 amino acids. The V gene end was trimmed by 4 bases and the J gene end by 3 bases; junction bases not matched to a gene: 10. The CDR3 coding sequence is TGTGCCAGTAGTACCAGATCCGGGACAGGAGACACCGGGGAGCTGTTTTTT. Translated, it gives CASSTRSGTGDTGELFF.

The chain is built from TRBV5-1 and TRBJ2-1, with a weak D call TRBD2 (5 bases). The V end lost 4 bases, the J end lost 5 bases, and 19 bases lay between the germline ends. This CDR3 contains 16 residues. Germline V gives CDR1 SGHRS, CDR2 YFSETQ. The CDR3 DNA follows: TGCGCCAGCAGCGGCTATACTAGAGCCACGAACAATGAGCAGTTCTTC. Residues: CASSGYTRATNNEQFF.

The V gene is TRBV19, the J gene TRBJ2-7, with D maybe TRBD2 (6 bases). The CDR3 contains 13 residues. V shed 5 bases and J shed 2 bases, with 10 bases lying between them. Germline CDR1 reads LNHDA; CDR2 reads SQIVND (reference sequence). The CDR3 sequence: CASSPWGAYEQYF. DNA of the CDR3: TGTGCCAGTAGTCCCTGGGGGGCCTACGAGCAGTACTTC.

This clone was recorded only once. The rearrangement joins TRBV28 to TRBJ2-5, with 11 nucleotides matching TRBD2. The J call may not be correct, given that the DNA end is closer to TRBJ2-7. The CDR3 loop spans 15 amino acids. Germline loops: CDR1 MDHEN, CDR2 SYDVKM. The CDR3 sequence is CASSKGTSGSYEQYF. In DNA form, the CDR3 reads TGTGCCAGCAGCAAGGGGACTAGCGGTTCCTACGAGCAGTACTTC.

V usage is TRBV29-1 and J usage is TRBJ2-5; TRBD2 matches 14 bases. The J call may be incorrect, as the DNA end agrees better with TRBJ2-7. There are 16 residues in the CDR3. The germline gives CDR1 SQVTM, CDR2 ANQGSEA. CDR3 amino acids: CSVWTSGRLLTYEQYF. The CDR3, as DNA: TGCAGCGTTTGGACTAGCGGGAGGTTACTAACCTACGAGCAGTACTTC.

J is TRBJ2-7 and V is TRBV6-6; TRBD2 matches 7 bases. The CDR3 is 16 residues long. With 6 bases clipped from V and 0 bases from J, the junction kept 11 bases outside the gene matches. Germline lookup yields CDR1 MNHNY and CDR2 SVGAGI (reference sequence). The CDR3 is CASSPLAVAGSYEQYF. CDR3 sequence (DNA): TGTGCCAGCAGCCCCCTAGCAGTAGCGGGCTCCTACGAGCAGTACTTC.

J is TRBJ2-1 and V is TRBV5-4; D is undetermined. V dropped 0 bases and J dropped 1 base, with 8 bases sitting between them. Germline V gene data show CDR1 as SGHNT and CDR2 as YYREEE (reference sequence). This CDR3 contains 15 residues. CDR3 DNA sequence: TGTGCCAGCAGCTTGGGCAGCAATTCCTACAATGAGCAGTTCTTC. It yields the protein CASSLGSNSYNEQFF.

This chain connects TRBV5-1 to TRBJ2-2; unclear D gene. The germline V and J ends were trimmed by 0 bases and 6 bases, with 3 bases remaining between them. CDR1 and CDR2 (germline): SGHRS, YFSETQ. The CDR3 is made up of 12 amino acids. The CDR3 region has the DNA TGCGCCAGCAGCTTGGAATCCGGGGAGCTGTTTTTT. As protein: CASSLESGELFF. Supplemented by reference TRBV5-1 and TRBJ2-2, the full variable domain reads KAGVTQTPRYLIKTRGQQVTLSCSPISGHRSVSWYQQTPGQGLQFLFEYFSETQRNKGNFPGRFSGRQFSNSRSEMNVSTLELGDSALYLCASSLESGELFFGEGSRLTVL.

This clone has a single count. The CDR3 nucleotides are TGCAGGCGGGACAGGGGTTACGAGCAGTACTTC. Its translation is CRRDRGYEQYF. The rearrangement uses TRBV29-1 and TRBJ2-7; 10 positions match TRBD1. The germline gives CDR1 SQVTM, CDR2 ANQGSEA. The CDR3 is 11 residues long.

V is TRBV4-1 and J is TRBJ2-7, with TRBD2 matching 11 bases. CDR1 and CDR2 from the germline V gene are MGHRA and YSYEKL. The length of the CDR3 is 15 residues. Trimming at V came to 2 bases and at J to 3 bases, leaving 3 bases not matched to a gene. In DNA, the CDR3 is TGCGCCAGCAGCCAACCGACTAGCGGGGACTACGAGCAGTACTTC. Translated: CASSQPTSGDYEQYF.

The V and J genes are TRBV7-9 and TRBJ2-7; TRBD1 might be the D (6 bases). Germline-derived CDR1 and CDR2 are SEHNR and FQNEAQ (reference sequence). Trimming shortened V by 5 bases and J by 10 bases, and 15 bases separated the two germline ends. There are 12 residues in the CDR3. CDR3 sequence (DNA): TGTGCCAGCAGCCGACACGGACAGCTACAGTACTTC. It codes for CASSRHGQLQYF.

CDR3 amino acids: CASSLNTGPGNRPQHF. CDR3 bases: TGTGCCAGCAGTTTAAATACCGGACCGGGGAATCGCCCCCAGCATTTT. The chain uses TRBV28 and TRBJ1-5; D ambiguous. The length of the CDR3 is 16 residues. V was trimmed by 2 bases and J by 10 bases, leaving 21 bases between them. Germline values: CDR1 MDHEN, CDR2 SYDVKM.

CDR3 nucleotides: TGTGCCAGCAGTCCCTACTCTCGGGGTGGCACTGAAGCTTTCTTT. Encoded protein: CASSPYSRGGTEAFF. The chain carries TRBV27 and TRBJ1-1, with D unclear. CDR1 and CDR2 (germline): MNHEY, SMNVEV (reference sequence). The CDR3 sequence is 15 residues long. V was trimmed by 5 bases and J by 4 bases, leaving 17 bases between them.

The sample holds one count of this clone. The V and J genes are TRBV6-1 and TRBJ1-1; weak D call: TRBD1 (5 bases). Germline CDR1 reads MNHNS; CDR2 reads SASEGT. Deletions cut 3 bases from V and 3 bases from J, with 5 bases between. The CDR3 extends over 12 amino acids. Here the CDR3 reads CASSDRDTEAFF. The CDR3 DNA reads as TGTGCCAGCAGTGACAGGGACACTGAAGCTTTCTTT.

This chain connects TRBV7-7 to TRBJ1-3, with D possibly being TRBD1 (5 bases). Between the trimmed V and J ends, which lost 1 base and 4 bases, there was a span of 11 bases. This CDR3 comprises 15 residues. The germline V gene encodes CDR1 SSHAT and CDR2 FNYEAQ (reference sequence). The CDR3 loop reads CASSLGTGLGNTIYF. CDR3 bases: TGTGCCAGCAGCTTAGGGACGGGGCTGGGAAACACCATATATTTT.

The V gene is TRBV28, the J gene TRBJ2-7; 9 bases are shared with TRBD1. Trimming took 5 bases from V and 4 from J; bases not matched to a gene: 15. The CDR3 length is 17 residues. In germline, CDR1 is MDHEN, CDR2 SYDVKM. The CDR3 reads CASSPRLISGQGYEQYF. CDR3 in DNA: TGTGCCAGCAGTCCCCGCCTAATATCGGGACAGGGATACGAGCAGTACTTC. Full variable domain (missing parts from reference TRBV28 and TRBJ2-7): DVKVTQSSRYLVKRTGEKVFLECVQDMDHENMFWYRQDPGLGLRLIYFSYDVKMKEKGDIPEGYSVSREKKERFSLILESASTNQTSMYLCASSPRLISGQGYEQYFGPGTRLTVT.

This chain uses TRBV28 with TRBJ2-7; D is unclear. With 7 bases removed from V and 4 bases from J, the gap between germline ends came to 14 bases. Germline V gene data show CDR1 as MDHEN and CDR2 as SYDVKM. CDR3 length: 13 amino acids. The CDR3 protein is CASIGPSTYEQYF. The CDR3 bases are TGTGCCAGCATCGGGCCCTCCACGTACGAGCAGTACTTC.

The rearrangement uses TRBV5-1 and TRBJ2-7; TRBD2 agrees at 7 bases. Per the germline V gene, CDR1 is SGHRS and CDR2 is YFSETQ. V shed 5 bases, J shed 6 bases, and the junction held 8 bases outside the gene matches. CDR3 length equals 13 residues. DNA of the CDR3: TGCGCCAGCAGGGGCGGGAGTGTCGCCGAGCAGTACTTC. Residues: CASRGGSVAEQYF. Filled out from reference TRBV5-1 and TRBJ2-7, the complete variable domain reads KAGVTQTPRYLIKTRGQQVTLSCSPISGHRSVSWYQQTPGQGLQFLFEYFSETQRNKGNFPGRFSGRQFSNSRSEMNVSTLELGDSALYLCASRGGSVAEQYFGPGTRLTVT.

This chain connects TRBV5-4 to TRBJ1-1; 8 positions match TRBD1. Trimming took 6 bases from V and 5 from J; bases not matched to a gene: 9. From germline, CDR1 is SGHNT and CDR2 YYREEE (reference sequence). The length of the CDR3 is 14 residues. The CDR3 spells CASTPTGGDTEAFF. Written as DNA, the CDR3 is TGTGCCAGCACCCCTACAGGGGGTGATACTGAAGCTTTCTTT.

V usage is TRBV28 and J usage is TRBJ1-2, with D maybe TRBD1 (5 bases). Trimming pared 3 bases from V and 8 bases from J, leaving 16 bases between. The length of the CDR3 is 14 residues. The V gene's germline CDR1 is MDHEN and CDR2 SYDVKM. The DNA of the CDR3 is TGTGCCAGCAGTTTGGATCAGGACACAACGGGCTACACCTTC. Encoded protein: CASSLDQDTTGYTF.

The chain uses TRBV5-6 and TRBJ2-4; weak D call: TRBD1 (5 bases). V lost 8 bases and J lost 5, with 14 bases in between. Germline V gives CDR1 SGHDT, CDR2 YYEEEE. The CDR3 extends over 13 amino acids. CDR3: CASGWGGENIQYF. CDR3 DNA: TGTGCCAGTGGCTGGGGCGGAGAAAACATTCAGTACTTC.